This TCR beta chain stems from a study of cytomegalovirus exposure and HLA in healthy donors. Background on the study: Approximately 200 million T cells yielded around 120 million unique TCR beta sequences in earlier analysis. Study-level results: Most TCR sequences were uncommon, yet certain public TCRs appeared in many donors.

Use of 60 Vbeta and 13 Jbeta primers characterized the PCR. The repertoire was sequenced with immunoSEQ multiplex PCR; TCRdb's copy has only in-frame clones and lacks some. The sample lists 150,000 to 200,000 clones; about 80% were seen once. V lost 6 bases to trimming and J lost 6 bases, with 14 bases between them. Germline V gene data show CDR1 as SEHNR and CDR2 as FQNEAQ (reference sequence). CDR3 length: 13 residues. As concerns this clone: Its cognate antigen is unknown.

The sequencing sample was made of PBMCs. This receptor was taken from a woman aged 45-60 years in good health and CMV-seronegative. This rearrangement joins TRBV7-9 to TRBJ1-2; maybe TRBD1 (6 bases). This CDR3 reads CASSLTGTHGYTF. CDR3 sequence (DNA): TGTGCCAGCAGTCTCACAGGGACCCATGGCTACACCTTC.